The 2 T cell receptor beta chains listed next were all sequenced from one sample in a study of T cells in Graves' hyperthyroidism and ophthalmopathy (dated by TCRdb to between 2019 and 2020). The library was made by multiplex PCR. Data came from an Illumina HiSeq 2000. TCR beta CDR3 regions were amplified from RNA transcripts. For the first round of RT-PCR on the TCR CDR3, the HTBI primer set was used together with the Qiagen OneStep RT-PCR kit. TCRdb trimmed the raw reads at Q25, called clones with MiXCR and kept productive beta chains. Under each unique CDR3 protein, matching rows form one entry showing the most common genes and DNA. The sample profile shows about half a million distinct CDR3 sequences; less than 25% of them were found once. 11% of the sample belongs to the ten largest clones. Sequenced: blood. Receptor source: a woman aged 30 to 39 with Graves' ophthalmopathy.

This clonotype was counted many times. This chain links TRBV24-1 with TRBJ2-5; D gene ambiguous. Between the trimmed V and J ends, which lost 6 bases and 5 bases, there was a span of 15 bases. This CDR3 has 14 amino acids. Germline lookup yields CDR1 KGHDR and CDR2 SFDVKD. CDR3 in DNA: TGTGCCACCAGTTATGGCGAGGAGTGGGAGACCCAGTACTTC. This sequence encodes CATSYGEEWETQYF.

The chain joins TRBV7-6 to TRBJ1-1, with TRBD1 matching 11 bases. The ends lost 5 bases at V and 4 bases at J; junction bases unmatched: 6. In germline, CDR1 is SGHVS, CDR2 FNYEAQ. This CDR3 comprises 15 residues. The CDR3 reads CASSPKGTGGTEAFF. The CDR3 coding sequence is TGTGCCAGCAGCCCCAAAGGGACAGGGGGCACTGAAGCTTTCTTT. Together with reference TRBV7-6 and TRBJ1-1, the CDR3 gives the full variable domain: GAGVSQSPRYKVTKRGQDVALRCDPISGHVSLYWYRQALGQGPEFLTYFNYEAQQDKSGLPNDRFSAERPEGSISTLTIQRTEQRDSAMYRCASSPKGTGGTEAFFGQGTRLTVV.